Below are 5 T cell receptor beta chains sequenced from a single sample in a study of patients and donors after allogeneic stem cell transplantation. TCRdb re-analysed the RT-PCR reads in MiXCR, keeping a single row per CDR3 protein. In the table there are about 160,000 distinct CDR3 sequences, about 32% of which are singletons. Sequenced input: blood, either unsorted or a sorted T cell fraction (not recorded which). Source of these receptors: a human donor who was either an allogeneic HSCT recipient or a stem cell or donor lymphocyte infusion donor (not recorded which). It is not recorded whose cells these are; they may come from a transplant donor.

This clonotype has a handful of counts. J is TRBJ2-2 and V is TRBV15; the D is unclear. Germline CDR1 and CDR2: LNHNV and YYDKDF (reference sequence). This CDR3 has 15 amino acids. Trimming took off 0 bases at V and 0 bases at J, with 5 bases between the two ends. The CDR3 sequence: CATSREGPNTGELFF. The CDR3 DNA is TGTGCCACCAGCAGAGAGGGTCCGAACACCGGGGAGCTGTTTTTT.

In its sample, this clonotype was seen a few times. The V and J genes are TRBV30 and TRBJ1-1; D call uncertain. The CDR3 has 11 residues. Trimming shortened V by 5 bases and J by 0 bases, and 4 bases separated the two germline ends. From germline, CDR1 is GTSNPN and CDR2 SVGIG (reference sequence). CDR3 in amino acids: CAWGMNTEAFF. CDR3 DNA sequence: TGTGCCTGGGGAATGAACACTGAAGCTTTCTTT. The whole variable domain, filled in from reference TRBV30 and TRBJ1-1, reads SQTIHQWPATLVQPVGSPLSLECTVEGTSNPNLYWYRQAAGRGLQLLFYSVGIGQISSEVPQNLSASRPQDRQFILSSKKLLLSDSGFYLCAWGMNTEAFFGQGTRLTVV.

This clonotype was picked up many times. The rearrangement joins TRBV15 to TRBJ1-6; D perhaps matches TRBD1 (6 bases). Germline-derived CDR1 and CDR2 are LNHNV and YYDKDF (reference sequence). V was trimmed by 0 bases and J by 15 bases, leaving 15 bases between them. The CDR3 covers 14 residues. For the CDR3, the DNA is TGTGCCACCAGCAGAGACTCACAACAGGGTCTCCTCCACTTT. Residues: CATSRDSQQGLLHF.

This chain links TRBV5-1 with TRBJ2-7; 9 bases fit TRBD2. CDR1 SGHRS and CDR2 YFSETQ come from the germline V gene. The V segment lost 3 bases and the J segment 5 bases; nucleotides outside the gene matches: 12. The CDR3 contains 16 residues. The CDR3, as DNA: TGCGCCAGCAGCTCCCAAGTAGCGGGAGTTTTTAACGAGCAGTACTTC. Its translation is CASSSQVAGVFNEQYF.

Only a few counts were recorded for this clonotype. This sequence joins TRBV6-5 and TRBJ2-3; 9 nucleotides agree with TRBD2. The CDR3 runs to 15 residues. Per the germline V gene, CDR1 is MNHEY and CDR2 is SVGAGI. Trimming took 2 bases from V and 5 from J; bases not matched to a gene: 5. Written as DNA, the CDR3 is TGTGCCAGCAGTTACGCGGGAGGGCCGCGAGATACGCAGTATTTT. Amino acids: CASSYAGGPRDTQYF.